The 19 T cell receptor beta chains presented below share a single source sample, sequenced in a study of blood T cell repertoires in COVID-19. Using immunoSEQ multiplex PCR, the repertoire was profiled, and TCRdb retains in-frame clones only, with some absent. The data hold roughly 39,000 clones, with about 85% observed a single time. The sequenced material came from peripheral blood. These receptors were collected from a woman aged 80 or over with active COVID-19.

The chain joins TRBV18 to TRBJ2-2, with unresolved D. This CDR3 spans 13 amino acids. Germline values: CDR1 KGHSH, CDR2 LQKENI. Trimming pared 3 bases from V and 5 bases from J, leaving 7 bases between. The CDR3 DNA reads TGTGCCAGCTCACCCCTAAAGACCGGGGAGCTGTTTTTT. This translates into CASSPLKTGELFF.

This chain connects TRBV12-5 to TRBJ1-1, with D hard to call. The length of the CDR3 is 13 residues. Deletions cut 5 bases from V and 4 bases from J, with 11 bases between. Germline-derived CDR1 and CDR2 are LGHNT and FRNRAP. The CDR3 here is CASGLERGTEAFF. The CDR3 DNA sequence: TGTGCTAGTGGTCTGGAGCGAGGCACTGAAGCTTTCTTT.

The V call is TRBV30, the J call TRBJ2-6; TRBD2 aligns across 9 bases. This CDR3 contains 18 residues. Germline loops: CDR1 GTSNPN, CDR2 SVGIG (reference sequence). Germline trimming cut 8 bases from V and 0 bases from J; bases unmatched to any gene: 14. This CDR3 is CAHGGIAGVTSGANVLTF. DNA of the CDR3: TGTGCCCACGGAGGAATAGCGGGGGTAACCTCTGGGGCCAACGTCCTGACTTTC.

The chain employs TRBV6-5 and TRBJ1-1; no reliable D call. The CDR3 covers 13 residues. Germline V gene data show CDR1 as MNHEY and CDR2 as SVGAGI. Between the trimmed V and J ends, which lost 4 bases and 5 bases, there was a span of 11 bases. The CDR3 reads CASSSGVGTEAFF. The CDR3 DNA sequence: TGTGCCAGCAGTTCCGGGGTAGGGACTGAAGCTTTCTTT.

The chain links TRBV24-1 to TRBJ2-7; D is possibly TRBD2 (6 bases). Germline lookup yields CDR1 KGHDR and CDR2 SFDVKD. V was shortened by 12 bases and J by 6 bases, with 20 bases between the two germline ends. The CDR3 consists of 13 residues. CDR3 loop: CAPGTSSGSEQYF. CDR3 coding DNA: TGTGCCCCGGGGACTTCATCGGGAAGCGAGCAGTACTTC.

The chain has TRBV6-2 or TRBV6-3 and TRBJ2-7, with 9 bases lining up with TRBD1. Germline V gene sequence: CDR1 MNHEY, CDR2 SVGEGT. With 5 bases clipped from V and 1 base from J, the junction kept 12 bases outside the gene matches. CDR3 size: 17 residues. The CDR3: CASSTPKDRGFSYEQYF. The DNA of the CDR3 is TGTGCCAGCAGTACGCCCAAGGACAGGGGCTTTTCCTACGAGCAGTACTTC.

The CDR3 DNA is TGTGCCAGCAGTTTTAGGGGGCCGGAGGAAAAACTGTTTTTT. It encodes CASSFRGPEEKLFF. This rearrangement joins TRBV28 to TRBJ1-4; 7 positions match TRBD1. Germline CDR1 is MDHEN and CDR2 is SYDVKM. CDR3 length: 14 residues. Trimming took 3 bases from V and 8 from J; bases not matched to a gene: 6.

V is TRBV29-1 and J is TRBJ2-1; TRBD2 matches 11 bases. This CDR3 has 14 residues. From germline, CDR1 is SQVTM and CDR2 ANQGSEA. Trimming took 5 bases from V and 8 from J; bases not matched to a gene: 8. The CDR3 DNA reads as TGCAGCGTTCAATTAGCGGGGGGGCCGCATGAGCAGTTCTTC. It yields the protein CSVQLAGGPHEQFF.

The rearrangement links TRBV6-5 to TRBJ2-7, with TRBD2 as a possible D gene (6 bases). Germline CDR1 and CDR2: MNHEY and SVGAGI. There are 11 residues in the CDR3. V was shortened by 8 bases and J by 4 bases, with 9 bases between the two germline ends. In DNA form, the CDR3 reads TGTGCCAGCGGAGGGGTTTACGAGCAGTACTTC. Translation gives CASGGVYEQYF.

CDR3 nucleotides: TGCAGGGGGGGACAGGACACTGAAGCTTTCTTT. It encodes CRGGQDTEAFF. The chain couples TRBV20-1 to TRBJ1-1, with 8 bases that match TRBD1. This CDR3 has 11 residues. CDR1 is DFQATT and CDR2 is SNEGSKA in the germline V gene (reference sequence).

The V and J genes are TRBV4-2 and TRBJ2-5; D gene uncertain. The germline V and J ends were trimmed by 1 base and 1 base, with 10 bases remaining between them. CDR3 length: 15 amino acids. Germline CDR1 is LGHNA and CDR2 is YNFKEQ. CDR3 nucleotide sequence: TGTGCCAGCAGCCAAGCCCAGAACCTCCAAGAGACCCAGTACTTC. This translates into CASSQAQNLQETQYF.

CDR3 protein: CASSYAGQGVGKQYF. The CDR3, as DNA: TGTGCCAGCAGTTACGCAGGACAGGGGGTCGGAAAGCAGTACTTC. V gene TRBV6-2 or TRBV6-3 combines with J gene TRBJ2-7; 10 bases fit TRBD1. The CDR3 length is 15 residues. Germline V gene sequence: CDR1 MNHEY, CDR2 SVGEGT. The ends lost 2 bases at V and 8 bases at J; junction bases unmatched: 9.

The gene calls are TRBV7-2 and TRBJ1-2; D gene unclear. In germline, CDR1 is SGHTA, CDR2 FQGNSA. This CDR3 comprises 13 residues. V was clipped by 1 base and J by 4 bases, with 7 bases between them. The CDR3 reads CASSLESLYGYTF. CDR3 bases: TGTGCCAGCAGCTTAGAATCCCTCTATGGCTACACCTTC.

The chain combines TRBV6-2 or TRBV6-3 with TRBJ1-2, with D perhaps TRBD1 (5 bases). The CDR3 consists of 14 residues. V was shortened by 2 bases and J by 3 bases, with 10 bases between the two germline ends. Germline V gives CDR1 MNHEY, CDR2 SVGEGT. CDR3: CASSYTKGDYGYTF. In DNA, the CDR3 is TGTGCCAGCAGTTACACCAAAGGGGACTATGGCTACACCTTC.

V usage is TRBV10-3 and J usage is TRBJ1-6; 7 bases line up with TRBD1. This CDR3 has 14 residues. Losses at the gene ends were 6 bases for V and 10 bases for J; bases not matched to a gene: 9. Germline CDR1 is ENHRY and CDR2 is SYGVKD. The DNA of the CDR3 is TGTGCCATCAGGGCTACAGGGGACGGGTCACCCCTCCACTTT. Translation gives CAIRATGDGSPLHF.

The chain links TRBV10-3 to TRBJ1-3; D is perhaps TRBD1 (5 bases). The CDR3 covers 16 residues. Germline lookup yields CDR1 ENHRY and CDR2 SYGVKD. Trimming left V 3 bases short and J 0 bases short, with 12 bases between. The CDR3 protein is CAISDLGRASGNTIYF. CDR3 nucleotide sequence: TGTGCCATCAGTGATTTGGGCAGGGCCTCTGGAAACACCATATATTTT.

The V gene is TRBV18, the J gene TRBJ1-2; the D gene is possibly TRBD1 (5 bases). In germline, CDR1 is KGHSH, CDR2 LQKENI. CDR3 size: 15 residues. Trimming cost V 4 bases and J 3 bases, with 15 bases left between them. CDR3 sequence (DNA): TGTGCCAGCTCACAAGGGAGGGGCGCCTACTATGGCTACACCTTC. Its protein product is CASSQGRGAYYGYTF.

CDR3 sequence reads: CATSDLQGRKLFF. The DNA of the CDR3 is TGTGCCACCAGTGATTTGCAGGGGCGGAAACTGTTTTTT. The genes are TRBV24-1 and TRBJ1-4; tentative D call: TRBD1 (6 bases). This CDR3 contains 13 residues. Germline CDR1 is KGHDR and CDR2 is SFDVKD. V shed 0 bases and J shed 11 bases, with 9 bases lying between them.

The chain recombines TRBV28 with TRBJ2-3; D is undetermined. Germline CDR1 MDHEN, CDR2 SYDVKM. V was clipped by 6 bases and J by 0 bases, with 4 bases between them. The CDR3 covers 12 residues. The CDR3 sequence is CASRSSTDTQYF. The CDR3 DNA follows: TGTGCCAGCAGGTCTAGCACAGATACGCAGTATTTT.